This section outlines one T cell receptor beta chain sequence together with its context. This sample is part of a study of blood T cell repertoires in COVID-19. Germline V gene lookup returns CDR1 MNHEY and CDR2 SMNVEV (reference sequence). This CDR3 is built from 15 residues. V trimming: 6 bases; J trimming: 3 bases; junction bases outside the gene matches: 8. Clones were read by immunoSEQ multiplex PCR, and TCRdb kept only the in-frame ones, dropping some. Counted here are 200,000 to 250,000 clones, roughly 80% occurring once; the ten biggest clones make up roughly 10%. Sequences were obtained from peripheral blood. The origin of this receptor is a man at least 80 years old with acute or convalescent COVID-19. The chain has TRBV27 and TRBJ1-5, with 7 bases aligning to TRBD1. CDR3 in DNA: TGTGCCAGCAGGCCAGTGACAGGGTCCAATCAGCCCCAGCATTTT. Residues: CASRPVTGSNQPQHF.